Given below is one TCR beta chain in context. This sample is drawn from a study of blood T cell repertoires in COVID-19. Background on the study: Collection of acute and convalescent COVID-19 samples took place in the United States, Italy and Spain.

The CDR3 is made up of 16 amino acids. In germline, CDR1 is LGHNA, CDR2 YSLEER. The V end was cut by 0 bases, the J end by 2 bases, with 13 bases between. As originally analysed: Using reference gene primer amplification, nucleated cell counts were estimated. Clones were read by immunoSEQ multiplex PCR, and TCRdb kept only the in-frame ones, dropping some. V and J calls and clone size come straight from that table; D and trimming were deduced from the DNA. The sample records roughly 260,000 clones, more than 70% being singletons. The receptor was isolated from a woman between 45 and 65 years old with acute or convalescent COVID-19. The sample was peripheral blood. This sequence joins TRBV4-3 and TRBJ1-2; perhaps TRBD1 as D (6 bases). The CDR3 sequence is CASSQDIWQGNYGYTF. In nucleotides, the CDR3 is TGCGCCAGCAGCCAAGATATTTGGCAGGGGAACTATGGCTACACCTTC.